The T cell receptor beta chain under discussion was sequenced for a study of CXCR3-negative and CXCR3-positive naive CD8 T cells. Germline V lookup: CDR1 SQVTM, CDR2 ANQGSEA. This CDR3 has 13 amino acids. Findings and limits, study-wide: CXCR3-positive naive cells had more hydrophobic TRB CDR3s than CXCR3-negative naive cells. The study found comparably high diversity in both naive subsets and much lower diversity in memory CD8+ cells.

UMI-labeled 5' RACE TRB cDNA libraries were prepared from the cells. TCRdb reprocessed the 5' RACE reads; each CDR3 protein has one entry and no DNA is given. The sample totals 84,000 or so distinct CDR3 sequences. Of note for this clonotype: Its specificity is not known.

The TCR comes from a human donor in good health. Some clones in this sample may be carry-over from other donors' samples. This chain links TRBV29-1 with TRBJ2-7; TCRdb's D call of TRBD1 is untestable without DNA. The specimen sequenced was naive CXCR3+ CD8+ T cells from blood. Noted subset: CD45RO-CCR7+CD27+CD95- naive CD8+ T cells expressing CXCR3 (TNR3+). CDR3 residues: CSVEGDRAYEQYF.